This T cell receptor beta chain is drawn from a study of technical replicates of blood from several donors. Sequenced by immunoSEQ multiplex PCR; TCRdb stores in-frame clones only, minus some. The sample contains 100,000 or so clones, 95% of which appear only once. This clonotype was sampled from a human donor in good health. Sequencing was carried out using T cells isolated from PBMCs.

CDR3 DNA: TGTGCCAGTAGTGACAGGGGGGCCGGGGAGCTGTTTTTT. This sequence encodes CASSDRGAGELFF. V usage is TRBV19 and J usage is TRBJ2-2; 9 positions agree with TRBD1. The CDR3 extends over 13 amino acids. V dropped 5 bases and J dropped 6; count of bases not matched to a gene: 1. Germline V gives CDR1 LNHDA, CDR2 SQIVND (reference sequence). Supplemented by reference TRBV19 and TRBJ2-2, the full variable domain reads DGGITQSPKYLFRKEGQNVTLSCEQNLNHDAMYWYRQDPGQGLRLIYYSQIVNDFQKGDIAEGYSVSREKKESFPLTVTSAQKNPTAFYLCASSDRGAGELFFGEGSRLTVL.